These 9 T cell receptor beta chains originate from one sample sequenced in a study of beta chain features in type 1 diabetes (dated by TCRdb to about 2018). What the authors observed across the whole study: A moderate but significant shortening of TCRB CDR3 length was observed in type 1 diabetes patients in all four CD4+ subsets.

Libraries came from the immunoSEQ multiplex PCR assay. The entire isolated RNA was reverse transcribed using the High Capacity cDNA Reverse Transcription Kit, and thus expressed TCRB transcripts were sequenced. This is the immuneACCESS table as TCRdb keeps it, with only in-frame sequences that have V and J called. A part of the clones is gone; compared with another copy, unresolved V genes explain less than half, and the rest is unexplained. The sample includes 240,000 or so clones, with over 20% observed a single time. More than 0.025% of the sample rests with the top ten. The antigens of these receptors remain unknown. The sample comprised naive CD4+ T cells from blood. The sample's cell subset or site label, decoded: true naive CD4+ T cells. These receptors all come from a woman between 40 and 55 years old with type 1 diabetes.

The sample holds a few counts of this clone. The genes are TRBV11-3 and TRBJ2-1; unclear D gene. Germline CDR1 SGHNT, CDR2 YENEEA. The CDR3 covers 15 residues. V was trimmed by 1 base and J by 1 base, leaving 8 bases between them. Here the CDR3 DNA reads TGTGCCAGCAGCTTAGTCACGCAGTCCTACAATGAGCAGTTCTTC. Amino acids: CASSLVTQSYNEQFF.

The gene calls are TRBV5-1 and TRBJ2-1, with D tentatively TRBD2 (5 bases). CDR1 SGHRS and CDR2 YFSETQ come from the germline V gene. Trimming left V 4 bases short and J 0 bases short, with 8 bases between. This CDR3 is built from 14 residues. The CDR3 protein is CASSGLNSYNEQFF. CDR3 nucleotide sequence: TGCGCCAGCAGCGGACTGAACTCCTACAATGAGCAGTTCTTC.

The chain recombines TRBV11-2 with TRBJ2-1; tentative D call: TRBD1 (6 bases). Germline V gene lookup returns CDR1 SGHAT and CDR2 FQNNGV. The CDR3 is 12 amino acids. The ends were cut back, 5 bases at V and 14 bases at J, with 16 bases in the middle. Here the CDR3 DNA reads TGTGCCAGCAGCCAGGAAGGCAGGGGCGAGTTCTTC. It translates to CASSQEGRGEFF.

CDR3 loop: CAIGTPLDSVQETQYF. The DNA of the CDR3 is TGTGCCATCGGAACGCCCCTGGACTCAGTTCAAGAGACCCAGTACTTC. The V gene is TRBV10-3, the J gene TRBJ2-5; a possible D gene is TRBD2 (5 bases). The V gene lost 8 bases and the J gene lost 2 bases, with 21 bases spanning the gap. Germline V gene data show CDR1 as ENHRY and CDR2 as SYGVKD. The CDR3 is made up of 16 amino acids.

There are a few counts of this clone. The chain links TRBV25-1 to TRBJ2-7, with 7 positions matching TRBD1. This CDR3 region has 15 residues. The germline V gene has CDR1 MGHDK and CDR2 SYGVNS. Trimming removed 2 bases from V and 2 bases from J; junction bases left unmatched: 6. The CDR3 region is CASSEIGGQTYEQYF. The CDR3 DNA is TGTGCCAGCAGTGAAATTGGGGGACAGACCTACGAGCAGTACTTC.

The rearrangement uses TRBV9 and TRBJ2-1, with TRBD1 matching 10 bases. V lost 4 bases, J lost 8 bases, and 9 bases stayed unmatched. The CDR3 contains 15 residues. Per germline, CDR1 SGDLS and CDR2 YYNGEE. The CDR3: CASSLGTGEGHEQFF. CDR3 bases: TGTGCCAGCAGCCTCGGGACAGGGGAGGGGCATGAGCAGTTCTTC. Together with reference TRBV9 and TRBJ2-1, the CDR3 gives the full variable domain: DSGVTQTPKHLITATGQRVTLRCSPRSGDLSVYWYQQSLDQGLQFLIQYYNGEERAKGNILERFSAQQFPDLHSELNLSSLELGDSALYFCASSLGTGEGHEQFFGPGTRLTVL.

The CDR3 sequence: CAWRASGVSGANVLTF. The CDR3, as DNA: TGTGCCTGGAGGGCTAGCGGGGTCTCTGGGGCCAACGTCCTGACTTTC. The chain carries TRBV30 and TRBJ2-6; TRBD2 matches at 9 bases. CDR1 is GTSNPN, CDR2 SVGIG, per germline (reference sequence). The V segment lost 3 bases and the J segment 0 bases; nucleotides outside the gene matches: 3. There are 16 residues in the CDR3.

The table lists this clone with a few counts. This rearrangement joins TRBV4-3 to TRBJ2-7; weak D call: TRBD2 (7 bases). Germline V gene sequence: CDR1 LGHNA, CDR2 YSLEER. V was shortened by 3 bases and J by 0 bases, with 21 bases between the two germline ends. The CDR3 covers 18 residues. CDR3 nucleotides: TGCGCCAGCAGCCAGGTTAGGGGGTCTAGCGGTAACTCCTACGAGCAGTACTTC. Its translation: CASSQVRGSSGNSYEQYF.

The chain carries TRBV28 and TRBJ1-1; D remains unclear. The CDR3 sequence is 15 residues long. Germline CDR1 and CDR2: MDHEN and SYDVKM. Trimming stripped 6 bases from V and 1 base from J, with 15 bases between. The CDR3 loop reads CASRITGPANTEAFF. As DNA, the CDR3 is TGTGCCAGCAGGATCACTGGGCCGGCGAACACTGAAGCTTTCTTT.